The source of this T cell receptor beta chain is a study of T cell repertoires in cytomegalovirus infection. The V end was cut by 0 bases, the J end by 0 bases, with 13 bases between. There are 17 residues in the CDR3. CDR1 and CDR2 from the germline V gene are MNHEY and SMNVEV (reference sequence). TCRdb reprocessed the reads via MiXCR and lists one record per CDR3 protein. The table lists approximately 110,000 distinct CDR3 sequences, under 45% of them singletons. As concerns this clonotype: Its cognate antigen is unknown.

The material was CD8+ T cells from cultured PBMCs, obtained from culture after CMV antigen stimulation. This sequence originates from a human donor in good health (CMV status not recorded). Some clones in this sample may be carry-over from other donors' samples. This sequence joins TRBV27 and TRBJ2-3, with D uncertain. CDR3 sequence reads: CASSLSIYGSSTDTQYF. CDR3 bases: TGTGCCAGCAGTTTATCAATATATGGGTCTAGCACAGATACGCAGTATTTT.